This paragraph reports one TCR beta chain. Its antigen is unknown. These data belong to a study of OX40 agonist ivuxolimab in advanced cancers. In the study overall: Melanoma, hepatocellular carcinoma, head and neck or renal cell cancer occurred in dose-escalation patients. Two patients with cutaneous melanoma and one with hepatocellular carcinoma, three in total, showed partial responses.

Study findings and constraints: Researchers report that CD8+ T cells had, on average, more expanded clones than CD4+.

V lost 1 base, J lost 0 bases, and 9 bases lay in between. The CDR3 is 15 residues long. CDR1 MNHEY and CDR2 SMNVEV come from the germline V gene (reference sequence). Method: immunoSEQ multiplex PCR; TCRdb's copy keeps in-frame clones and lacks some. The table records under 20,000 clones, 70% to 90% of them present only once. Sampled blood was obtained at baseline, cycle 4 day 1, and cycle 7 day 1. The TCR was taken from an adult with an advanced solid tumor such as melanoma, head and neck, liver or kidney cancer. The material sequenced was CD4+ or CD8+ T cells sorted from blood, taken in a trial of the OX40 agonist ivuxolimab. The V and J genes are TRBV27 and TRBJ1-1; tentative D call: TRBD1 (6 bases). The CDR3 sequence is CASSLFGQMNTEAFF. CDR3 DNA: TGTGCCAGCAGTTTATTTGGACAGATGAACACTGAAGCTTTCTTT.